Below are 26 T cell receptor beta chains sequenced from a single sample in a study of regulatory T cells in long-lasting Graves disease (dated by TCRdb to the early 2020s). The sample's time point label, in plain terms: newly diagnosed GD, antithyroid drugs for less than 3 months. RNA was extracted from PBMCs in TRIzol for both TCR sequencing and RNA sequencing. Library preparation used multiplex PCR. The reads were generated on an Illumina HiSeq 4000. iRepertoire HTBI primers and Arm-PCR amplification of CDR3 regions were used to construct TCR beta libraries. TCRdb reran the public reads through fastp at Q25 and MiXCR, keeping productive beta chains. For every CDR3 protein sequence, its rows merge into one entry that carries the most common genes and DNA. The sample yields about 530,000 distinct CDR3 sequences; 15% to 20% were counted once. The top ten constitute 25% of the sample. These data also formed part of another study, on T cells in Graves' hyperthyroidism and ophthalmopathy.

Sequencing used peripheral blood mononuclear cells (PBMCs), obtained at new diagnosis, from a patient treated with antithyroid drugs. These receptors all stem from a woman aged 40-65 years with Graves disease. Donor details come from another sample of the same person, matched by shared clones.

This clonotype was picked up many times. The chain recombines TRBV3-1 with TRBJ2-1; D is possibly TRBD2 (5 bases). V was clipped by 2 bases and J by 6 bases, with 8 bases between them. The CDR3 has 13 amino acids. Germline V gene data show CDR1 as LGHDT and CDR2 as YNNKEL (reference sequence). For the CDR3, the DNA is TGTGCCAGCAGCCAACTGGGGAGCAATGAGCAGTTCTTC. This translates into CASSQLGSNEQFF.

This clonotype was seen many times. The rearrangement uses TRBV2 and TRBJ1-3; D possibly corresponds to TRBD1 (6 bases). Per the germline V gene, CDR1 is SNHLY and CDR2 is FYNNEI. Trimming took 6 bases from V and 8 from J, leaving 11 bases between them. The CDR3 extends over 12 amino acids. CDR3 coding DNA: TGTGCCAGCAGCGGACAGACAGACACCATATATTTT. Its translation is CASSGQTDTIYF.

This clonotype was counted at least ten times. The chain recombines TRBV9 with TRBJ1-2, with TRBD1 matching over 8 bases. Germline trimming cut 0 bases from V and 4 bases from J; bases unmatched to any gene: 8. This CDR3 is built from 16 residues. CDR1 is SGDLS and CDR2 is YYNGEE in the germline V gene. CDR3 bases: TGTGCCAGCAGCGTAGATGTAGGACAGGGTGGCTATGGCTACACCTTC. Its translation: CASSVDVGQGGYGYTF.

This clonotype appeared many times. V and J are TRBV11-1 and TRBJ2-7, with D perhaps matching TRBD1 or TRBD2 (5 bases each). The CDR3 contains 13 residues. The V end lost 5 bases, the J end lost 4 bases, and 12 bases lay between the germline ends. Germline CDR1 and CDR2: SGHAT and FQDESV (reference sequence). The CDR3 loop reads CASSTRAGYEQYF. CDR3 nucleotides: TGTGCCAGCAGCACCAGGGCGGGTTACGAGCAGTACTTC.

In this sample, this clonotype turned up many times. The chain employs TRBV5-1 and TRBJ2-7; possibly TRBD1 for D (9 bases). CDR3 length equals 14 residues. In germline, CDR1 is SGHRS, CDR2 YFSETQ. V lost 4 bases, J lost 4 bases, and 15 bases lay in between. CDR3 protein: CASSRGGQGYEQYF. The CDR3 region has the DNA TGCGCCAGCAGCCGGGGGGGACAGGGTTACGAGCAGTACTTC.

V gene TRBV27 combines with J gene TRBJ1-4, with TRBD1 matching 7 bases. The V gene end was trimmed by 5 bases and the J gene end by 8 bases; junction bases not matched to a gene: 14. There are 16 residues in the CDR3. Germline-derived CDR1 and CDR2 are MNHEY and SMNVEV (reference sequence). The CDR3 reads CASSIAAGTVNEKLFF. CDR3 in DNA: TGTGCCAGCAGTATCGCAGCCGGGACAGTCAACGAAAAACTGTTTTTT.

This clonotype showed up many times. This CDR3 reads CAISTGVNTEAFF. The DNA of the CDR3 is TGTGCCATCTCGACAGGAGTGAACACTGAAGCTTTCTTT. This chain uses TRBV10-3 with TRBJ1-1; D may be TRBD1 (6 bases). The V gene's germline CDR1 is ENHRY and CDR2 SYGVKD. This CDR3 is built from 13 residues. V dropped 8 bases and J dropped 0 bases, with 10 bases sitting between them.

V is TRBV18 and J is TRBJ2-7; TRBD1 matches at 8 bases. V trimming: 6 bases; J trimming: 0 bases; junction bases outside the gene matches: 10. The germline V gene encodes CDR1 KGHSH and CDR2 LQKENI. The CDR3 loop spans 16 amino acids. Here the CDR3 DNA reads TGTGCCAGCTCGCTCACCGACAGGGGTGGCTCCTACGAGCAGTACTTC. This encodes CASSLTDRGGSYEQYF.

In this sample, this clonotype turned up many times. Here the CDR3 reads CASSHSGRPNEKLFF. The DNA for the CDR3 is TGTGCCAGCAGCCATTCGGGCAGGCCTAATGAAAAACTGTTTTTT. The chain combines TRBV9 with TRBJ1-4; D gene uncertain. Germline V gene sequence: CDR1 SGDLS, CDR2 YYNGEE. V was trimmed by 4 bases and J by 3 bases, leaving 13 bases between them. This CDR3 comprises 15 residues.

V and J are TRBV2 and TRBJ2-2, with TRBD1 matching 8 bases. Per germline, CDR1 SNHLY and CDR2 FYNNEI. The CDR3 has 13 amino acids. V was clipped by 6 bases and J by 6 bases; unmatched bases: 3. CDR3 protein: CASRPTGAGELFF. CDR3 nucleotides: TGTGCCAGCAGGCCGACAGGGGCCGGGGAGCTGTTTTTT.

This clonotype showed up many times. The chain couples TRBV7-2 to TRBJ1-2; 8 bases agree with TRBD1. CDR3 length: 14 residues. Germline values: CDR1 SGHTA, CDR2 FQGNSA. Unmatched junction bases numbered 7, after V lost 6 bases and J lost 4 bases. Written as DNA, the CDR3 is TGTGCCAGCAGTCCCGGACAGGGAGGCTATGGCTACACCTTC. Translating gives CASSPGQGGYGYTF.

The sample holds many counts of this clonotype. J is TRBJ2-2 and V is TRBV7-8; D is unresolved. Germline CDR1 SGHVS, CDR2 FQNEAQ. Between the trimmed V and J ends, which lost 5 bases and 9 bases, there was a span of 16 bases. CDR3 size: 14 residues. The CDR3 nucleotides are TGTGCCAGCAGCCGACCAGGTTCCCCGAGGGAGCTGTTTTTT. This codes for CASSRPGSPRELFF.

This clonotype was detected a few times. V gene TRBV28 combines with J gene TRBJ1-5, with D possibly being TRBD1 (6 bases). With 5 bases removed from V and 2 bases from J, the gap between germline ends came to 16 bases. The CDR3 is 16 residues long. CDR1 is MDHEN, CDR2 SYDVKM, per germline. The CDR3 coding sequence is TGTGCCAGCAGTCCACCGGAGGGGGGAGGCAATCAGCCCCAGCATTTT. Amino acid sequence: CASSPPEGGGNQPQHF.

This clonotype was found a few times. The chain couples TRBV13 to TRBJ2-1; 7 bases align to TRBD1. The CDR3 has 15 residues. The germline gives CDR1 PRHDT, CDR2 FYEKMQ (reference sequence). Trimming took 5 bases from V and 2 from J; bases not matched to a gene: 6. The CDR3 DNA sequence: TGTGCCAGCAGCCAAATACAGGGGACCTACAATGAGCAGTTCTTC. Encoded protein: CASSQIQGTYNEQFF. The whole variable domain, remainder taken from reference TRBV13 and TRBJ2-1, is AAGVIQSPRHLIKEKRETATLKCYPIPRHDTVYWYQQGPGQDPQFLISFYEKMQSDKGSIPDRFSAQQFSDYHSELNMSSLELGDSALYFCASSQIQGTYNEQFFGPGTRLTVL.

Many counts were recorded for this clonotype. The V and J genes are TRBV3-1 and TRBJ2-1; the match to TRBD1 covers 10 bases. The CDR3 spans 15 residues. Unmatched junction bases numbered 8, after V lost 6 bases and J lost 6 bases. Germline CDR1 LGHDT, CDR2 YNNKEL (reference sequence). The CDR3 protein is CASRPTGGAVNEQFF. CDR3 DNA sequence: TGTGCCAGCAGGCCGACAGGGGGCGCGGTCAATGAGCAGTTCTTC.

This clonotype was seen ten or more times. DNA of the CDR3: TGTGCCAGCAGCTTAAAGACAGTTAGCGGCACTGAAGCTTTCTTT. Protein: CASSLKTVSGTEAFF. This chain connects TRBV7-8 to TRBJ1-1, with D possibly TRBD1 on 5 matching bases. The V end was cut by 2 bases, the J end by 4 bases, with 14 bases between. The CDR3 loop spans 15 amino acids. Per the germline V gene, CDR1 is SGHVS and CDR2 is FQNEAQ. The whole variable domain, filled in from reference TRBV7-8 and TRBJ1-1, reads GAGVSQSPRYKVAKRGQDVALRCDPISGHVSLFWYQQALGQGPEFLTYFQNEAQLDKSGLPSDRFFAERPEGSVSTLKIQRTQQEDSAVYLCASSLKTVSGTEAFFGQGTRLTVV.

The rearrangement uses TRBV10-1 and TRBJ2-5, with D perhaps assigned TRBD1 or TRBD2 (5 bases each). CDR3 size: 12 residues. V dropped 3 bases and J dropped 10 bases, with 12 bases sitting between them. Germline lookup yields CDR1 WNHNN and CDR2 SYGVQD (reference sequence). CDR3 sequence reads: CASSDGGSGQYF. DNA for the CDR3: TGCGCCAGCAGTGATGGGGGATCGGGCCAGTACTTC.

Ten or more counts support this clonotype. The chain couples TRBV3-1 to TRBJ2-7; D is unresolved. CDR1 is LGHDT, CDR2 YNNKEL, per germline (reference sequence). V shed 1 base and J shed 4 bases, with 11 bases lying between them. CDR3 length equals 14 residues. CDR3 nucleotide sequence: TGTGCCAGCAGCCAAGTTAACACGCCGTACGAGCAGTACTTC. Translating gives CASSQVNTPYEQYF.

This clonotype was seen a handful of times. The chain couples TRBV2 to TRBJ2-7, with D possibly being TRBD1 (5 bases). The V and J ends lost 0 bases and 5 bases respectively, with 14 bases between them. This CDR3 comprises 15 residues. Per the germline V gene, CDR1 is SNHLY and CDR2 is FYNNEI. CDR3 amino acids: CASSEASPGINEQYF. CDR3 nucleotides: TGTGCCAGCAGTGAAGCAAGCCCAGGGATAAACGAGCAGTACTTC.

This clonotype was seen at least ten times. The rearrangement joins TRBV7-8 to TRBJ1-2, with D uncertain. The germline CDR1 and CDR2 sequences are SGHVS and FQNEAQ. There are 14 residues in the CDR3. Trimming shortened V by 7 bases and J by 8 bases, and 20 bases separated the two germline ends. DNA for the CDR3: TGTGCCAGCACCAAAGCTTCCCTCTCGCGGGGCTACACCTTC. Translated: CASTKASLSRGYTF.

This clonotype was recorded a few times. The rearrangement links TRBV20-1 to TRBJ2-1, with 9 bases aligning to TRBD1. In germline, CDR1 is DFQATT, CDR2 SNEGSKA (reference sequence). J was trimmed by 5 bases and V by 6 bases; bases with no gene match: 8. The CDR3 length is 14 residues. CDR3 region: CSAATGGPDNEQFF. The DNA for the CDR3 is TGCAGTGCCGCCACAGGGGGCCCGGACAATGAGCAGTTCTTC.

The rearrangement uses TRBV18 and TRBJ1-5; D gene uncertain. This CDR3 has 15 residues. Germline CDR1 and CDR2: KGHSH and LQKENI. V dropped 2 bases and J dropped 0 bases, with 8 bases sitting between them. DNA for the CDR3: TGTGCCAGCTCACCAAACAGTGATAGCAATCAGCCCCAGCATTTT. This translates into CASSPNSDSNQPQHF.

V and J are TRBV14 and TRBJ1-2; unclear D gene. V shed 0 bases and J shed 3 bases, with 11 bases lying between them. CDR1 and CDR2 (germline): SGHDN, FVKESK. This CDR3 contains 15 residues. The CDR3 DNA reads TGTGCCAGCAGCCAAGATTTGAAGGTCGACTATGGCTACACCTTC. As protein: CASSQDLKVDYGYTF.

This clonotype was recorded at least ten times. The rearrangement links TRBV29-1 to TRBJ1-1; D not certain. The ends were cut back, 5 bases at V and 3 bases at J, with 10 bases in the middle. Germline V CDR1 and CDR2: SQVTM, ANQGSEA. The CDR3 length is 12 residues. CDR3 loop: CSVLDGYTEAFF. CDR3 DNA sequence: TGCAGCGTTCTAGACGGATACACTGAAGCTTTCTTT.

This clonotype appeared a few times. The V and J genes are TRBV28 and TRBJ2-7; D is unclear. The end of the DNA is better explained by TRBJ2-3, so the J call may be wrong. This CDR3 is built from 14 residues. Per the germline V gene, CDR1 is MDHEN and CDR2 is SYDVKM. CDR3 amino acids: CASSPYNLQDTQYF. Here the CDR3 DNA reads TGTGCCAGCAGTCCTTATAATCTCCAGGATACGCAGTATTTT.

The chain joins TRBV12-3 or TRBV12-4 to TRBJ2-2, with 9 bases identical to TRBD1. The CDR3 consists of 13 residues. Trimming removed 6 bases from V and 6 bases from J; junction bases left unmatched: 2. The CDR3 nucleotides are TGTGCCAGCAGGGACAGGGGATCCGGGGAGCTGTTTTTT. Its translation is CASRDRGSGELFF.